This T cell receptor beta chain came from a study of neoadjuvant nivolumab and ipilimumab in lung cancer. Across the whole study: The combination arm added day-1 ipilimumab 1 mg/kg to nivolumab 3 mg/kg on days 1, 15, 29.

Study-wide points: TCR richness and clonality were higher in tumors than adjacent uninvolved lung. TCR receptors were sequenced in few samples. From pretherapy to surgery, tumor richness and clonality rose with dual therapy.

The data were produced by immunoSEQ multiplex PCR, yet TCRdb's version contains in-frame clones alone and is incomplete. The data contain approximately 17,000 clones, roughly 76% of them seen just once; the ten biggest clones take up 8%. Comments on this clone: Its antigen remains unidentified.

CDR1 and CDR2 (germline): SGDLS, YYNGEE. Trimming removed 0 bases from V and 7 bases from J, with 14 bases in between. This CDR3 has 16 residues. The rearrangement joins TRBV9 to TRBJ1-6, with D perhaps TRBD1 (5 bases). Sequencing was performed on tumor tissue, taken after neoadjuvant nivolumab, alone or with ipilimumab, at or shortly before surgery. This clonotype was obtained from an adult with non-small cell lung cancer. The CDR3 is CASSVEGTGGNSPLHF. The CDR3 nucleotides are TGTGCCAGCAGCGTAGAAGGGACGGGGGGGAATTCACCCCTCCACTTT.